This passage covers 17 T cell receptor beta chains from one sample sequenced in a study of blood T cells in healthy people across ages. Next came a second PCR, run for about 7 to 11 cycles, which used a sample-barcoded 5' primer along with a J-beta primer mix. TCRdb recomputed calls from the 5' RACE reads with MiXCR, one row per CDR3 protein. Among over a million distinct CDR3 sequences listed, 59% were seen once. Sequences were obtained from blood. These receptors were collected from a man aged 18 to 35 in good health.

This chain connects TRBV12-5 to TRBJ2-3; 8 positions match TRBD2. Germline V CDR1 and CDR2: LGHNT, FRNRAP. V lost 0 bases and J lost 4; bases outside the gene matches: 12. This CDR3 contains 18 residues. In DNA, the CDR3 is TGTGCTAGTGGTTTGGTAACCCTCAATGCACTAGCGGCAGATACGCAGTATTTT. Translation: CASGLVTLNALAADTQYF. Full variable domain (missing parts from reference TRBV12-5 and TRBJ2-3): DARVTQTPRHKVTEMGQEVTMRCQPILGHNTVFWYRQTMMQGLELLAYFRNRAPLDDSGMPKDRFSAEMPDATLATLKIQPSEPRDSAVYFCASGLVTLNALAADTQYFGPGTRLTVL.

This clonotype has just a few counts. This chain uses TRBV7-7 with TRBJ2-3; no definite D call. V was pared by 6 bases and J by 0 bases, with 13 bases between. CDR1 SSHAT and CDR2 FNYEAQ come from the germline V gene (reference sequence). The CDR3 length is 15 residues. The CDR3 here is CASSLWAGSTDTQYF. Written as DNA, the CDR3 is TGTGCCAGCAGTTTATGGGCAGGAAGCACAGATACGCAGTATTTT. The whole variable domain, filled in from reference TRBV7-7 and TRBJ2-3, reads GAGVSQSPRYKVTKRGQDVTLRCDPISSHATLYWYQQALGQGPEFLTYFNYEAQPDKSGLPSDRFSAERPEGSISTLTIQRTEQRDSAMYRCASSLWAGSTDTQYFGPGTRLTVL.

This clonotype was seen a handful of times. This chain joins TRBV6-5 and TRBJ1-1; the D is unclear. V was clipped by 6 bases and J by 4 bases, with 18 bases between them. The CDR3 consists of 15 residues. Germline loops: CDR1 MNHEY, CDR2 SVGAGI. DNA for the CDR3: TGTGCCAGCAGCCCGGCGGCGGGTCCCCTCACTGAAGCTTTCTTT. Its protein product is CASSPAAGPLTEAFF.

V gene TRBV6-5 combines with J gene TRBJ1-2; no firm D call. V was pared by 0 bases and J by 8 bases, with 13 bases between. The CDR3 length is 14 residues. Germline CDR1 MNHEY, CDR2 SVGAGI. The CDR3 DNA is TGTGCCAGCAGTTACTCAGGAATTCAAGAGGGCTACACCTTC. Its protein is CASSYSGIQEGYTF.

This clonotype came up a few times. The chain links TRBV10-1 to TRBJ2-3; D is possibly TRBD2 (6 bases). CDR1 WNHNN and CDR2 SYGVQD come from the germline V gene (reference sequence). CDR3 length equals 16 residues. V dropped 3 bases and J dropped 2 bases, with 15 bases sitting between them. The CDR3 region has the DNA TGCGCCAGCAGTGAATGGAACGGGGGACCCACAGATACGCAGTATTTT. Protein: CASSEWNGGPTDTQYF.

The rearrangement joins TRBV21-1 to TRBJ2-3; the table gives TRBD1 as D, unverified against the DNA. TRBV21-1 is a pseudogene. The CDR3 totals 18 residues. The CDR3 DNA sequence: TGTGCCAGCACCCGAGGGGGGAATCGGGACACTAGCACAGATACGCAGTATTTT. It encodes CASTRGGNRDTSTDTQYF.

The V gene is TRBV9, the J gene TRBJ2-3; D remains unclear. Germline CDR1 SGDLS, CDR2 YYNGEE. The ends were cut back, 0 bases at V and 2 bases at J, with 22 bases in the middle. The CDR3 consists of 19 residues. Here the CDR3 reads CASSVASARSFGSTDTQYF. CDR3 nucleotides: TGTGCCAGCAGCGTAGCTTCGGCACGGTCCTTTGGGTCCACAGATACGCAGTATTTT.

The chain carries TRBV7-2 and TRBJ2-1, with D possibly matching TRBD1 (5 bases). The CDR3 runs to 13 residues. Germline V CDR1 and CDR2: SGHTA, FQGNSA. V lost 5 bases and J 8 bases, leaving 13 bases between the germline ends. CDR3 loop: CASSVGRGDEQFF. The DNA for the CDR3 is TGTGCCAGCAGCGTAGGAAGGGGCGATGAGCAGTTCTTC.

This clonotype was detected a few times. The chain joins TRBV6-5 to TRBJ2-1, with TRBD1 matching 7 bases. Germline lookup yields CDR1 MNHEY and CDR2 SVGAGI. This CDR3 has 14 amino acids. The ends lost 1 base at V and 6 bases at J; junction bases unmatched: 3. In nucleotides, the CDR3 is TGTGCCAGCAGTTACTTTAGGGGGCTCAATGAGCAGTTCTTC. Protein product: CASSYFRGLNEQFF.

The chain recombines TRBV15 with TRBJ2-7, with D perhaps matching TRBD1 (6 bases). The CDR3 sequence is 14 residues long. With 0 bases removed from V and 3 bases from J, the gap between germline ends came to 9 bases. CDR1 and CDR2 from the germline V gene are LNHNV and YYDKDF (reference sequence). The CDR3: CATSRDAGDYEQYF. The CDR3 DNA sequence: TGTGCCACCAGCAGAGATGCAGGGGACTACGAGCAGTACTTC.

The rearrangement uses TRBV20-1 and TRBJ2-5; no firm D call. V lost 4 bases and J lost 3, with 0 bases in between. The CDR3 extends over 9 amino acids. CDR1 is DFQATT, CDR2 SNEGSKA, per germline (reference sequence). This CDR3 is CSAKETQYF. The CDR3 DNA follows: TGCAGTGCTAAAGAGACCCAGTACTTC.

This clonotype was seen only a few times. V and J are TRBV4-1 and TRBJ2-7, with D possibly TRBD1 on 6 matching bases. The CDR3 is 13 residues long. V lost 3 bases, J lost 6 bases, and 12 bases lay in between. Germline CDR1 is MGHRA and CDR2 is YSYEKL. The CDR3 reads CASSQFTGSEQYF. Here the CDR3 DNA reads TGCGCCAGCAGCCAGTTCACAGGGTCCGAGCAGTACTTC.

The chain carries TRBV7-2 and TRBJ2-7; a weak D match, TRBD1 (6 bases). Deletions cut 4 bases from V and 6 bases from J, with 19 bases between. The CDR3 runs 15 residues. CDR1 and CDR2 from the germline V gene are SGHTA and FQGNSA. The CDR3 spells CASSSTGPRGVEQYF. In DNA form, the CDR3 reads TGTGCCAGCAGCTCCACAGGGCCTAGGGGAGTCGAGCAGTACTTC.

Only a few counts were recorded for this clonotype. The chain joins TRBV5-1 to TRBJ1-6; D unresolved. Trimming removed 4 bases at V and 8 bases at J, with 10 bases between. This CDR3 is built from 13 residues. CDR1 is SGHRS and CDR2 is YFSETQ in the germline V gene. The CDR3 here is CASSRDNYSPLHF. As DNA, the CDR3 is TGCGCCAGCAGCAGAGACAATTATTCACCCCTCCACTTT. Variable domain in full (rest from reference TRBV5-1 and TRBJ1-6): KAGVTQTPRYLIKTRGQQVTLSCSPISGHRSVSWYQQTPGQGLQFLFEYFSETQRNKGNFPGRFSGRQFSNSRSEMNVSTLELGDSALYLCASSRDNYSPLHFGNGTRLTVT.

As for this clonotype: The junction departs from germline at one end; a sequencing error may be responsible. The V and J genes are TRBV7-2 and TRBJ2-6, with D possibly being TRBD2 (5 bases). CDR1 and CDR2 from the germline V gene are SGHTA and FQGNSA. This CDR3 has 17 residues. This CDR3 is CASSRTGKTSEANVLTF. In nucleotides, the CDR3 is TGTGCCAGCAGCCGCACGGGGAAGACCTCTGAGGCCAACGTCCTGACTTTC. The full variable domain, rest sourced from reference TRBV7-2 and TRBJ2-6, is GAGVSQSPSNKVTEKGKDVELRCDPISGHTALYWYRQSLGQGLEFLIYFQGNSAPDKSGLPSDRFSAERTGGSVSTLTIQRTQQEDSAVYLCASSRTGKTSEANVLTFGAGSRLTVL.

The chain combines TRBV4-1 with TRBJ1-4; maybe TRBD1 (5 bases). Between the trimmed V and J ends, which lost 4 bases and 6 bases, there was a span of 18 bases. Per germline, CDR1 MGHRA and CDR2 YSYEKL. This CDR3 comprises 16 residues. This chain's CDR3 is CASSRGTDEWDEKLFF. CDR3 nucleotides: TGCGCCAGCAGCCGGGGGACGGACGAGTGGGATGAAAAACTGTTTTTT.

V is TRBV29-1 and J is TRBJ2-7, with 9 nucleotides matching TRBD1. Germline loops: CDR1 SQVTM, CDR2 ANQGSEA. V trimming: 2 bases; J trimming: 6 bases; junction bases outside the gene matches: 2. The CDR3 spans 12 residues. This chain's CDR3 is CSVEPGQGEQYF. The CDR3 nucleotides read TGCAGCGTTGAACCGGGACAGGGCGAGCAGTACTTC.